The 26 T cell receptor beta chains listed next were all sequenced from one sample in a study of blood T cell repertoires in COVID-19. Method: immunoSEQ multiplex PCR; TCRdb's copy keeps in-frame clones and lacks some. Altogether approximately 210,000 clones are present, approximately 85% being singletons, with the ten largest covering 7.6%. Sequences were obtained from peripheral blood. Every receptor here comes from a woman in her 50s with active or convalescent COVID-19.

Points on this clone: The sample carries other DNA sequences with the same CDR3. The chain joins TRBV28 to TRBJ1-2; D not certain. V lost 5 bases, J lost 2 bases, and 12 bases lay in between. CDR3 length: 14 residues. From germline, CDR1 is MDHEN and CDR2 SYDVKM. In DNA, the CDR3 is TGTGCCAGCAGTCCCCTGGGCAGGAACTATGGCTACACCTTC. This codes for CASSPLGRNYGYTF.

The rearrangement links TRBV5-1 to TRBJ2-1, with TRBD2 matching over 7 bases. Trimming removed 3 bases from V and 3 bases from J; junction bases left unmatched: 6. Germline values: CDR1 SGHRS, CDR2 YFSETQ. CDR3 length: 15 amino acids. The CDR3: CASSSGRADYNEQFF. DNA for the CDR3: TGCGCCAGCAGCTCGGGGAGGGCGGACTACAATGAGCAGTTCTTC.

Notes on this clone: The sample holds other DNA sequences that translate to the same CDR3. J is TRBJ2-5 and V is TRBV5-1; the match to TRBD1 covers 7 bases. The CDR3 is 14 amino acids. Per germline, CDR1 SGHRS and CDR2 YFSETQ. After removal of 1 base from V and 2 bases from J, the junction contained 2 bases not matched to a gene. The DNA of the CDR3 is TGCGCCAGCAGCTTGACAGGGGCTCAAGAGACCCAGTACTTC. Its protein is CASSLTGAQETQYF.

V usage is TRBV28 and J usage is TRBJ2-3; 8 bases match TRBD1. In germline, CDR1 is MDHEN, CDR2 SYDVKM. Trimming cost V 3 bases and J 2 bases; bases outside gene matches: 4. The CDR3 has 15 amino acids. The CDR3 sequence: CASSFGTGHTDTQYF. The CDR3 nucleotides are TGTGCCAGCAGTTTCGGGACAGGACACACAGATACGCAGTATTTT.

V is TRBV28 and J is TRBJ2-3; tentative D call: TRBD2 (5 bases). The CDR3 runs 17 residues. Germline V gives CDR1 MDHEN, CDR2 SYDVKM. V was pared by 6 bases and J by 2 bases, with 21 bases between. The CDR3 sequence is CASRPTPGSAYTDTQYF. CDR3 in DNA: TGTGCCAGCAGACCAACCCCGGGGAGTGCATACACAGATACGCAGTATTTT.

In its sample, this clone was seen a few times. The chain uses TRBV2 and TRBJ1-4; 7 bases map to TRBD1. V lost 1 base to trimming and J lost 8 bases; unmatched junction nucleotides: 7. CDR3 length equals 15 residues. Germline lookup yields CDR1 SNHLY and CDR2 FYNNEI. Here the CDR3 reads CASSEGGTETEKLFF. CDR3 in DNA: TGTGCCAGCAGTGAAGGGGGGACAGAAACGGAAAAACTGTTTTTT. The variable domain in full, with the rest retrieved from reference TRBV2 and TRBJ1-4, is EPEVTQTPSHQVTQMGQEVILRCVPISNHLYFYWYRQILGQKVEFLVSFYNNEISEKSEIFDDQFSVERPDGSNFTLKIRSTKLEDSAMYFCASSEGGTETEKLFFGSGTQLSVL.

This clone was observed at least ten times. The chain couples TRBV12-3 or TRBV12-4 to TRBJ2-3; D unresolved. The length of the CDR3 is 13 residues. The ends were cut back, 7 bases at V and 0 bases at J, with 8 bases in the middle. CDR3 DNA sequence: TGTGCCAGCACTCCAGGAAGCACAGATACGCAGTATTTT. This sequence encodes CASTPGSTDTQYF.

This rearrangement joins TRBV19 to TRBJ1-3; D gene ambiguous. Trimming took off 3 bases at V and 3 bases at J, with 9 bases between the two ends. CDR1 is LNHDA and CDR2 is SQIVND in the germline V gene (reference sequence). This CDR3 has 14 residues. The CDR3 here is CASSIGGFGNTIYF. CDR3 DNA sequence: TGTGCCAGTAGTATTGGAGGCTTTGGAAACACCATATATTTT.

V gene TRBV11-2 combines with J gene TRBJ2-3, with 12 bases lining up with TRBD2. The ends lost 1 base at V and 3 bases at J; junction bases unmatched: 8. The germline CDR1 and CDR2 sequences are SGHAT and FQNNGV. The CDR3 has 18 residues. CDR3 DNA sequence: TGTGCCAGCAGCTTAGCCCCTAGGACTAGCGGGAAAACAGATACGCAGTATTTT. This codes for CASSLAPRTSGKTDTQYF.

V usage is TRBV14 and J usage is TRBJ2-5; D is possibly TRBD2 (7 bases). The germline CDR1 and CDR2 sequences are SGHDN and FVKESK. The CDR3 is 14 amino acids. V was trimmed by 4 bases and J by 5 bases, leaving 14 bases between them. CDR3 protein: CASSRGGARETQYF. The CDR3 DNA reads as TGTGCCAGCAGCCGTGGGGGGGCCCGGGAGACCCAGTACTTC. Full variable domain (missing parts from reference TRBV14 and TRBJ2-5): EAGVTQFPSHSVIEKGQTVTLRCDPISGHDNLYWYRRVMGKEIKFLLHFVKESKQDESGMPNNRFLAERTGGTYSTLKVQPAELEDSGVYFCASSRGGARETQYFGPGTRLLVL.

This chain connects TRBV6-5 to TRBJ1-2; D may be TRBD1 (6 bases). The V gene lost 0 bases and the J gene lost 3 bases, with 11 bases spanning the gap. Germline assignment: CDR1 MNHEY and CDR2 SVGAGI. The CDR3 contains 15 residues. CDR3 in amino acids: CASSYSNRADYGYTF. The CDR3 DNA sequence: TGTGCCAGCAGTTACTCCAACAGGGCCGACTATGGCTACACCTTC.

The rearrangement links TRBV6-5 to TRBJ1-5, with 9 positions matching TRBD1. The CDR3 is 14 amino acids. The germline CDR1 and CDR2 sequences are MNHEY and SVGAGI. J lost 2 bases, V lost 6 bases, and 2 bases had no gene match. CDR3 in amino acids: CASSWTGGNQPQHF. CDR3 DNA: TGTGCCAGCAGCTGGACAGGGGGCAATCAGCCCCAGCATTTT.

For the CDR3, the DNA is TGCAGTGCTAGTGGGGTGAGACAGGGCCCTAACTATGGCTACACCTTC. Translation gives CSASGVRQGPNYGYTF. The chain combines TRBV20-1 with TRBJ1-2; 7 bases are a match to TRBD1. Trimming removed 3 bases from V and 0 bases from J; junction bases left unmatched: 10. Germline CDR1 DFQATT, CDR2 SNEGSKA (reference sequence). This CDR3 comprises 16 residues.

For this clone: One junction end disagrees with the germline gene, perhaps due to a read error. The rearrangement links TRBV5-1 to TRBJ1-2, with a weak D call TRBD1 (5 bases). Germline V CDR1 and CDR2: SGHRS, YFSETQ. The CDR3 is made up of 13 amino acids. CDR3 region: CASSLAEHPQGIF. The DNA of the CDR3 is TGCGCCAGCAGCTTGGCCGAGCACCCCCAGGGCATCTTC.

This chain uses TRBV9 with TRBJ2-2; 13 nucleotides line up with TRBD2. The CDR3 spans 15 residues. J lost 8 bases, V lost 3 bases, and 4 bases had no gene match. Germline CDR1 and CDR2: SGDLS and YYNGEE. Here the CDR3 DNA reads TGTGCCAGCAGCGCCCGGACTAGCGGGAGTGGGGAGCTGTTTTTT. This encodes CASSARTSGSGELFF.

The rearrangement uses TRBV10-3 and TRBJ1-2; D may be TRBD1 (6 bases). CDR1 is ENHRY and CDR2 is SYGVKD in the germline V gene. CDR3 size: 11 residues. V gave up 10 bases and J gave up 7 bases, with 13 bases separating them. The CDR3 DNA is TGTGCCACTACAGGGACGGGTGGCTACACCTTC. This encodes CATTGTGGYTF.

This sequence joins TRBV6-2 or TRBV6-3 and TRBJ1-4, with 9 bases fitting TRBD1. The CDR3 length is 15 residues. CDR1 is MNHEY, CDR2 SVGEGT, per germline. J gave up 7 bases and V 4 bases, and 7 bases lay outside the gene matches. In nucleotides, the CDR3 is TGTGCCAGCAGTTCCACCGGGACAGGGCGTGAAAAACTGTTTTTT. Protein product: CASSSTGTGREKLFF.

This sequence joins TRBV7-9 and TRBJ2-2; D not certain. The CDR3 is made up of 14 amino acids. Germline V gene sequence: CDR1 SEHNR, CDR2 FQNEAQ (reference sequence). Trimming shortened V by 1 base and J by 7 bases, and 10 bases separated the two germline ends. The DNA of the CDR3 is TGTGCCAGCAGCTTAGGAGTTACCCGCGGGGAGCTGTTTTTT. This codes for CASSLGVTRGELFF.

The genes are TRBV2 and TRBJ2-1, with 7 bases lining up with TRBD1. Germline V gene lookup returns CDR1 SNHLY and CDR2 FYNNEI. This CDR3 is built from 14 residues. V shed 7 bases and J 5 bases; nucleotides not matched to a gene: 8. CDR3 sequence (DNA): TGTGCCAGCAATAGGGCGACAGGGAACAATGAGCAGTTCTTC. It is translated as CASNRATGNNEQFF.

This chain joins TRBV9 and TRBJ2-2; unclear D gene. Per the germline V gene, CDR1 is SGDLS and CDR2 is YYNGEE. The CDR3 has 14 amino acids. The V gene lost 4 bases and the J gene lost 4 bases, with 11 bases spanning the gap. CDR3 loop: CASSPSFGTGELFF. The CDR3 bases are TGTGCCAGCAGCCCGAGCTTCGGCACCGGGGAGCTGTTTTTT.

The chain recombines TRBV5-1 with TRBJ1-2; 7 bases line up with TRBD1. Germline CDR1 reads SGHRS; CDR2 reads YFSETQ. The CDR3 is made up of 12 amino acids. The ends lost 0 bases at V and 12 bases at J; junction bases unmatched: 5. The CDR3 sequence is CASSLGQGGHTF. The CDR3, as DNA: TGCGCCAGCAGCTTGGGACAGGGTGGTCACACCTTC. Variable domain in full (rest from reference TRBV5-1 and TRBJ1-2): KAGVTQTPRYLIKTRGQQVTLSCSPISGHRSVSWYQQTPGQGLQFLFEYFSETQRNKGNFPGRFSGRQFSNSRSEMNVSTLELGDSALYLCASSLGQGGHTFGSGTRLTVV.

V is TRBV5-4 and J is TRBJ1-1, with 11 bases that match TRBD1. The CDR3 loop spans 16 amino acids. V shed 0 bases, J shed 4 bases, and the junction held 5 bases outside the gene matches. The germline gives CDR1 SGHNT, CDR2 YYREEE (reference sequence). The CDR3 here is CASSLEGQGATTEAFF. The CDR3, as DNA: TGTGCCAGCAGCTTGGAAGGACAGGGGGCGACCACTGAAGCTTTCTTT.

As concerns this clone: Other nucleotide sequences in the sample specify the same CDR3. The chain recombines TRBV6-1 with TRBJ1-6; TRBD1 is a possible D gene (6 bases). The CDR3 consists of 14 residues. V lost 3 bases to trimming and J lost 7 bases, with 10 bases between them. Germline V gene lookup returns CDR1 MNHNS and CDR2 SASEGT. The CDR3 DNA sequence: TGTGCCAGCAGTGAGACAGGATGGAATTCACCCCTCCACTTT. It yields the protein CASSETGWNSPLHF.

V usage is TRBV5-1 and J usage is TRBJ1-5; 7 bases align to TRBD1. Germline V gene data show CDR1 as SGHRS and CDR2 as YFSETQ. J was trimmed by 4 bases and V by 5 bases; bases with no gene match: 9. CDR3 length: 15 amino acids. CDR3 region: CASSLQGDRNQPQHF. For the CDR3, the DNA is TGCGCCAGCAGTTTGCAGGGGGATAGGAATCAGCCCCAGCATTTT.

This clone was recorded once. The chain is built from TRBV19 and TRBJ1-5, with TRBD1 identical over 8 bases. The CDR3 covers 13 residues. Germline assignment: CDR1 LNHDA and CDR2 SQIVND (reference sequence). The V and J ends lost 6 bases and 8 bases, in that order; junction bases with no gene match: 6. The CDR3 region is CASRDREGEPQHF. CDR3 coding DNA: TGTGCCAGTAGGGACAGGGAGGGAGAGCCCCAGCATTTT.

The chain has TRBV12-3 or TRBV12-4 and TRBJ1-2, with 9 bases aligning to TRBD1. The V gene end was trimmed by 6 bases and the J gene end by 5 bases; junction bases not matched to a gene: 4. The CDR3 has 13 residues. The CDR3 region is CASSPGQGYGYTF. DNA for the CDR3: TGTGCCAGCAGCCCGGGACAGGGTTATGGCTACACCTTC.